The clone carrying this TCR beta chain was seen once. Antigen unknown. This sample stems from a study of OX40 agonist ivuxolimab in advanced cancers. Study-level information: Patients got intravenous ivuxolimab at 0.01 to 10 mg/kg every 2 weeks.

Study-wide points: Expanded clones were, on average, more numerous among CD8+ T cells than CD4+. Also showing low normalized T-cell clonal expansion were some of the nonresponders.

Method: immunoSEQ multiplex PCR; TCRdb's copy keeps in-frame clones and lacks some. Of around 40,000 clones listed, around 93% are singletons. The CDR3 loop spans 13 amino acids. V lost 8 bases, J lost 1 base, and 10 bases lay in between. The chain uses TRBV5-3 and TRBJ1-5; D not certain. TRBV5-3 is classed as an ORF, of uncertain function. The sequenced sample was CD4+ or CD8+ T cells sorted from blood, obtained in a trial of the OX40 agonist ivuxolimab. The TCR originated in an adult with an advanced solid tumor such as melanoma, head and neck, liver or kidney cancer. The CDR3 loop reads CASRPVSNQPQHF. The CDR3 DNA follows: TGTGCCAGCAGGCCCGTGAGCAATCAGCCCCAGCATTTT.